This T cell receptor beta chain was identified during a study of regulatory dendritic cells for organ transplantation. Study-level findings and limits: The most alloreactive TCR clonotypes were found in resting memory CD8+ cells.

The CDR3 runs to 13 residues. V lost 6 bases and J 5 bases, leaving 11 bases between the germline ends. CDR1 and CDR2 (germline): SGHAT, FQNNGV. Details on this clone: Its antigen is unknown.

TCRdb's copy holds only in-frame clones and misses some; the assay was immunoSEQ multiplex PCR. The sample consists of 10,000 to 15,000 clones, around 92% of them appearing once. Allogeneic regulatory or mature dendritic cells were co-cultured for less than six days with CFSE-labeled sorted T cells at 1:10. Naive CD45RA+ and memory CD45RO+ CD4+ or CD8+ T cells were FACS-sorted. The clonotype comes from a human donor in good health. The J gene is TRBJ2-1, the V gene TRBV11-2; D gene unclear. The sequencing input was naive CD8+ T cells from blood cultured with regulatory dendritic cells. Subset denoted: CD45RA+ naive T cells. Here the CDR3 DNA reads TGTGCCAGCAGACCTCCGAACCACAATGAGCAGTTCTTC. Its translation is CASRPPNHNEQFF.